This entry lists 29 T cell receptor beta chains sequenced from one sample in a study of shared clonotypes between healthy human individuals. Using immunoSEQ multiplex PCR, the repertoire was profiled, and TCRdb retains in-frame clones only, with some absent. The profile shows some 530,000 clones, roughly 80% of them singletons. Sequenced material: PBMCs. The receptors were sampled from a woman aged 40 to 55 in good health. Some clones in this sample may be carry-over from other donors' samples.

The rearrangement links TRBV15 to TRBJ2-3; D is ambiguous. This CDR3 is 14 amino acids long. Trimming shortened V by 2 bases and J by 1 base, and 7 bases separated the two germline ends. Germline V lookup: CDR1 LNHNV, CDR2 YYDKDF (reference sequence). CDR3 in DNA: TGTGCCACCAGCAGATCCGGCGGCACAGATACGCAGTATTTT. Its translation is CATSRSGGTDTQYF.

This clone was recorded only once. The J gene is TRBJ1-5, the V gene TRBV7-6; possible D gene TRBD1, 6 bases. The CDR3 consists of 17 residues. CDR1 is SGHVS, CDR2 FNYEAQ, per germline. The germline V and J ends were trimmed by 5 bases and 0 bases, with 17 bases remaining between them. The CDR3 reads CASSEIAGQYSNQPQHF. The CDR3 DNA follows: TGTGCCAGCAGCGAAATCGCGGGACAATATAGCAATCAGCCCCAGCATTTT.

The rearrangement joins TRBV9 to TRBJ2-1; perhaps D is TRBD1 or TRBD2 (5 bases each). This CDR3 comprises 15 residues. The V gene's germline CDR1 is SGDLS and CDR2 YYNGEE. Between the trimmed V and J ends, which lost 0 bases and 7 bases, there was a span of 14 bases. The CDR3 coding sequence is TGTGCCAGCAGCGTAGGGGGTATGGGGACGAATGAGCAGTTCTTC. This translates into CASSVGGMGTNEQFF.

The chain links TRBV10-1 to TRBJ2-7; D unresolved. Trimming took off 0 bases at V and 2 bases at J, with 11 bases between the two ends. In germline, CDR1 is WNHNN, CDR2 SYGVQD (reference sequence). CDR3 length: 15 residues. CDR3 coding DNA: TGCGCCAGCAGTGAGTCGACTGGGCGACCCTACGAGCAGTACTTC. Encoded protein: CASSESTGRPYEQYF.

This clone showed up just a few times. The chain carries TRBV9 and TRBJ1-5; 12 bases are a match to TRBD1. The CDR3 contains 16 residues. The V gene end was trimmed by 0 bases and the J gene end by 5 bases; junction bases not matched to a gene: 3. The germline gives CDR1 SGDLS, CDR2 YYNGEE. DNA for the CDR3: TGTGCCAGCAGCGTAGGGGGACAGGGGGCTGATCAGCCCCAGCATTTT. Protein sequence: CASSVGGQGADQPQHF.

V and J are TRBV7-9 and TRBJ2-1; 9 bases are shared with TRBD2. Germline CDR1 and CDR2: SEHNR and FQNEAQ (reference sequence). The CDR3 is 14 amino acids. J gave up 8 bases and V 10 bases, and 12 bases lay outside the gene matches. The DNA of the CDR3 is TGTGCCATCGGGTGGGTAGCGGGAGAGGATGAGCAGTTCTTC. It specifies CAIGWVAGEDEQFF.

Concerning this clone itself: It is likely a read error: a sequence one base away is far more abundant. Other DNA sequences in the sample encode the same CDR3. J is TRBJ2-1 and V is TRBV29-1, with D possibly being TRBD1 (7 bases). Per germline, CDR1 SQVTM and CDR2 ANQGSEA. Trimming removed 4 bases from V and 7 bases from J, with 20 bases in between. The CDR3 covers 15 residues. The CDR3 bases are TGCAGCGTTGCCCGGAGGGGGCTGGGCCTGAATGAGCAGTTCTTC. This gives the protein CSVARRGLGLNEQFF.

V and J are TRBV18 and TRBJ2-2; TRBD2 aligns across 9 bases. The V gene's germline CDR1 is KGHSH and CDR2 LQKENI. CDR3 length equals 16 residues. Trimming cost V 2 bases and J 6 bases; bases outside gene matches: 7. Written as DNA, the CDR3 is TGTGCCAGCTCACCAAGAGGGCAGCGGGAGGCCGGGGAGCTGTTTTTT. Its protein is CASSPRGQREAGELFF.

This clone was detected a few times. DNA for the CDR3: TGTGCCTGGAGTGCTCCGACAGGGTGGTACGAGCAGTACTTC. This codes for CAWSAPTGWYEQYF. This chain joins TRBV30 and TRBJ2-7; 7 bases agree with TRBD1. The CDR3 extends over 14 amino acids. The germline V gene encodes CDR1 GTSNPN and CDR2 SVGIG (reference sequence). Trimming cost V 1 base and J 4 bases; bases outside gene matches: 7.

To note about this clone: A read error is the likely source, as a far larger clone sits one nucleotide away. Other nucleotide sequences in the sample specify the same CDR3. The chain employs TRBV5-1 and TRBJ2-4, with D perhaps given as TRBD1 or TRBD2 (5 bases each). Germline CDR1 SGHRS, CDR2 YFSETQ. The CDR3 runs 18 residues. The CDR3 DNA sequence: TGCGCCAGTAGCTTGTACGGGGCCGGAATGGAAGCCAAAAACATTCAGTACTTC. This sequence encodes CASSLYGAGMEAKNIQYF.

The J gene is TRBJ2-3, the V gene TRBV11-2; D is possibly TRBD2 (5 bases). The V gene lost 1 base and the J gene lost 2 bases, with 10 bases spanning the gap. CDR1 is SGHAT, CDR2 FQNNGV, per germline. The CDR3 spans 15 residues. CDR3 amino acids: CASSLGVAHTDTQYF. Written as DNA, the CDR3 is TGTGCCAGCAGCTTAGGGGTAGCGCACACAGATACGCAGTATTTT.

This clone has just one count. The chain carries TRBV5-5 and TRBJ2-2; the D gene is possibly TRBD2 (6 bases). Trimming stripped 4 bases from V and 5 bases from J, with 15 bases between. Germline CDR1 reads SGHKS; CDR2 reads YYEKEE (reference sequence). This CDR3 spans 15 amino acids. CDR3 in DNA: TGTGCCAGCAGCCAAGATCACGGGAGTACCGGGGAGCTGTTTTTT. Protein sequence: CASSQDHGSTGELFF.

The chain links TRBV7-6 to TRBJ1-4, with D perhaps TRBD1 (5 bases). V dropped 5 bases and J dropped 4 bases, with 11 bases sitting between them. The CDR3 has 14 amino acids. Per the germline V gene, CDR1 is SGHVS and CDR2 is FNYEAQ. The CDR3 DNA reads TGTGCCAGCAGCGTAGACAGTTTTAATGAAAAACTGTTTTTT. This sequence encodes CASSVDSFNEKLFF.

This clone was counted only a few times. The genes are TRBV5-4 and TRBJ2-5, with 9 bases fitting TRBD1. Germline values: CDR1 SGHNT, CDR2 YYREEE (reference sequence). The CDR3 contains 15 residues. The V segment lost 4 bases and the J segment 3 bases; nucleotides outside the gene matches: 7. The CDR3 reads CASSPRTGDEETQYF. Written as DNA, the CDR3 is TGTGCCAGCAGCCCCAGGACAGGGGACGAAGAGACCCAGTACTTC.

V gene TRBV7-2 combines with J gene TRBJ2-7, with 9 nucleotides matching TRBD1. Germline CDR1 and CDR2: SGHTA and FQGNSA. The CDR3 sequence is 15 residues long. V trimming: 6 bases; J trimming: 4 bases; junction bases outside the gene matches: 10. The CDR3: CASSKTGTGIYEQYF. CDR3 in DNA: TGTGCCAGCAGTAAAACCGGGACAGGGATTTACGAGCAGTACTTC.

As for this clone: A far larger clone is off by one base, so a read error is likely. J is TRBJ2-5 and V is TRBV30; D gene ambiguous. Trimming shortened V by 2 bases and J by 5 bases, and 12 bases separated the two germline ends. Germline assignment: CDR1 GTSNPN and CDR2 SVGIG (reference sequence). The length of the CDR3 is 13 residues. DNA of the CDR3: TGTGCCTGGAGTCACGGCGGTCGGGAGACCCAGTACTTC. It yields the protein CAWSHGGRETQYF.

The chain recombines TRBV19 with TRBJ1-1; 9 bases agree with TRBD1. CDR3 length: 14 amino acids. J lost 5 bases, V lost 5 bases, and 6 bases had no gene match. Germline loops: CDR1 LNHDA, CDR2 SQIVND (reference sequence). The CDR3 nucleotides are TGTGCCAGTAGTCTTACGACAGGGGGGACTGAAGCTTTCTTT. Amino acids: CASSLTTGGTEAFF.

The rearrangement joins TRBV28 to TRBJ2-1, with 12 positions matching TRBD2. Trimming removed 3 bases from V and 7 bases from J; junction bases left unmatched: 7. CDR3 length: 16 residues. The germline gives CDR1 MDHEN, CDR2 SYDVKM. The CDR3 DNA sequence: TGTGCCAGCAGTTTGGGGCTAGCGGGAGGGAGGAATGAGCAGTTCTTC. As protein: CASSLGLAGGRNEQFF.

J is TRBJ2-5 and V is TRBV28, with TRBD1 matching over 9 bases. CDR1 is MDHEN, CDR2 SYDVKM, per germline. This CDR3 region has 13 residues. With V trimmed by 11 bases and J by 4 bases, 8 bases remained unmatched. CDR3 bases: TGTGCCCTAGGGGGACAGGGAGGAGAGACCCAGTACTTC. Protein sequence: CALGGQGGETQYF.

The V gene is TRBV6-5, the J gene TRBJ2-3; D gene uncertain. Germline V CDR1 and CDR2: MNHEY, SVGAGI. Trimming removed 0 bases at V and 2 bases at J, with 9 bases between. This CDR3 region has 15 residues. The CDR3 spells CASSYSVGITDTQYF. For the CDR3, the DNA is TGTGCCAGCAGTTACTCGGTCGGAATCACAGATACGCAGTATTTT.

This chain uses TRBV9 with TRBJ2-5, with TRBD2 as a possible D gene (6 bases). Germline assignment: CDR1 SGDLS and CDR2 YYNGEE. The V end was cut by 3 bases, the J end by 5 bases, with 11 bases between. CDR3 length: 13 residues. CDR3 residues: CASSDGSRETQYF. CDR3 nucleotide sequence: TGTGCCAGCAGCGACGGGAGTCGCGAGACCCAGTACTTC. Supplemented by reference TRBV9 and TRBJ2-5, the full variable domain reads DSGVTQTPKHLITATGQRVTLRCSPRSGDLSVYWYQQSLDQGLQFLIQYYNGEERAKGNILERFSAQQFPDLHSELNLSSLELGDSALYFCASSDGSRETQYFGPGTRLLVL.

With regard to this clone: This likely came from a read error, as a far larger clone is one base away. This rearrangement joins TRBV5-1 to TRBJ2-3, with TRBD2 matching 7 bases. The V gene end was trimmed by 1 base and the J gene end by 0 bases; junction bases not matched to a gene: 8. The V gene's germline CDR1 is SGHRS and CDR2 YFSETQ. The CDR3 has 17 residues. The CDR3 DNA reads as TGCGCCAGCAGCTTGTCGGCGGGAGATACTAGCACAGATACGCAGTATTTT. Protein product: CASSLSAGDTSTDTQYF.

This clone came up once. This likely traces to a read error, being one base from a far larger clone. The chain has TRBV4-1 and TRBJ1-5, with D perhaps matching TRBD1 (5 bases). This CDR3 has 13 residues. The V gene's germline CDR1 is MGHRA and CDR2 YSYEKL. The CDR3 here is CASSPREDQPHHF. The CDR3 DNA sequence: TGCGCCAGCAGCCCCAGGGAGGATCAGCCCCATCATTTT.

The chain links TRBV11-3 to TRBJ2-2, with D perhaps TRBD1 (5 bases). V was cut by 4 bases and J by 4 bases, with 10 bases left in between. This CDR3 has 14 amino acids. The germline V gene has CDR1 SGHNT and CDR2 YENEEA. CDR3 in DNA: TGTGCCAGCAGCTCACAACAGGTCACCGGGGAGCTGTTTTTT. This encodes CASSSQQVTGELFF.

Notes on this clone: This likely came from a read error, as a far larger clone is one base away. The chain combines TRBV2 with TRBJ2-5, with 16 bases lining up with TRBD2. The trim removed 7 bases at V and 11 bases at J, leaving 22 bases unmatched. The CDR3 covers 19 residues. The germline V gene has CDR1 SNHLY and CDR2 FYNNEI. DNA for the CDR3: TGTGCCAGCACTCGGGGGACTAGCGGGAGGGCCGTCTCCGAGGCCAAGCAGTACTTC. Protein sequence: CASTRGTSGRAVSEAKQYF.

J is TRBJ2-3 and V is TRBV9; D uncertain. The V end was cut by 0 bases, the J end by 1 base, with 6 bases between. This CDR3 is built from 14 residues. From germline, CDR1 is SGDLS and CDR2 YYNGEE. CDR3 protein: CASSVEVRTDTQYF. CDR3 in DNA: TGTGCCAGCAGCGTAGAAGTTCGCACAGATACGCAGTATTTT.

This clone was detected ten times or more. This rearrangement joins TRBV14 to TRBJ2-1; TRBD2 aligns across 10 bases. V shed 1 base and J 7 bases; nucleotides not matched to a gene: 4. The CDR3 runs 15 residues. The germline gives CDR1 SGHDN, CDR2 FVKESK. The CDR3: CASSQGLAGENEQFF. The CDR3 bases are TGTGCCAGCAGCCAAGGGCTAGCGGGAGAGAATGAGCAGTTCTTC.

This clone has more than one count but fewer than ten. This chain uses TRBV27 with TRBJ1-1; no definite D call. Between the trimmed V and J ends, which lost 2 bases and 2 bases, there was a span of 12 bases. Germline-derived CDR1 and CDR2 are MNHEY and SMNVEV (reference sequence). The CDR3 has 15 residues. The CDR3 region has the DNA TGTGCCAGCAGTTTAGAGTGGGCTACCAACACTGAAGCTTTCTTT. This translates into CASSLEWATNTEAFF.

In this sample, this clone turned up once. The chain recombines TRBV29-1 with TRBJ2-7; 11 nucleotides line up with TRBD2. Germline CDR1 SQVTM, CDR2 ANQGSEA. V dropped 3 bases and J dropped 2; count of bases not matched to a gene: 6. CDR3 length: 15 amino acids. CDR3 nucleotide sequence: TGCAGCGTTGAGGGACTAGCGGAGAAGGCCTACGAGCAGTACTTC. This translates into CSVEGLAEKAYEQYF.